The 5 T cell receptor beta chains below all came from one sample that was sequenced in a study of T cell changes during pregnancy in multiple sclerosis. Assay: immunoSEQ multiplex PCR; the TCRdb copy retains only in-frame clones and omits some. This table has roughly 60,000 clones, around 90% appearing once. The sequencing used peripheral blood, collected before pregnancy. All receptors come from a female donor with multiple sclerosis, enrolled in a pregnancy study.

This clone was detected only once. DNA for the CDR3: TGTGCCAGCAGTGAGTCCAGGGCCACAGCCAAAAACATTCAGTACTTC. Translating it yields CASSESRATAKNIQYF. This chain links TRBV2 with TRBJ2-4; D possibly corresponds to TRBD1 (5 bases). Per germline, CDR1 SNHLY and CDR2 FYNNEI. This CDR3 has 16 amino acids. Trimming removed 3 bases at V and 0 bases at J, with 12 bases between.

The rearrangement joins TRBV6-5 to TRBJ1-2, with D perhaps TRBD1 (6 bases). From germline, CDR1 is MNHEY and CDR2 SVGAGI. V lost 4 bases and J lost 5, with 17 bases in between. CDR3 size: 15 residues. The CDR3 DNA sequence: TGTGCCAGCAGTTCGCCTTCCCGGGACACTTATGGCTACACCTTC. Its protein product is CASSSPSRDTYGYTF.

The chain uses TRBV7-2 and TRBJ2-7, with 8 nucleotides matching TRBD2. The V segment lost 1 base and the J segment 4 bases; nucleotides outside the gene matches: 6. The CDR3 covers 15 residues. Germline CDR1 reads SGHTA; CDR2 reads FQGNSA. In nucleotides, the CDR3 is TGTGCCAGCAGCTTAGTTCCCCGGGGGGGGTACGAGCAGTACTTC. Translating gives CASSLVPRGGYEQYF.

The J gene is TRBJ2-5, the V gene TRBV4-3; D perhaps matches TRBD2 (5 bases). The DNA matches TRBJ2-7 better at its end, which makes the J call doubtful. The germline V gene has CDR1 LGHNA and CDR2 YSLEER. The CDR3 totals 13 residues. As DNA, the CDR3 is TGCGCCAGCAGCCGGACTTCCTCCTACGAGCAGTACTTC. This gives the protein CASSRTSSYEQYF.

J is TRBJ1-4 and V is TRBV5-4; 9 bases match TRBD1. In germline, CDR1 is SGHNT, CDR2 YYREEE (reference sequence). This CDR3 has 15 residues. Trimming at V came to 6 bases and at J to 6 bases, leaving 9 bases not matched to a gene. CDR3 sequence: CASTDRGGGDEKLFF. As DNA, the CDR3 is TGTGCCAGCACCGACAGGGGGGGAGGAGATGAAAAACTGTTTTTT.